This T cell receptor (beta chain) derives from a study of blood T cell repertoires in COVID-19. On the study more broadly: T cells, B-cell-depleted T cells, or PBMCs provided the cDNA or gDNA that served as material.

Seattle patient enrollment occurred during active infection, with longitudinal follow-up thereafter. TCRdb's table, derived via immunoSEQ multiplex PCR, lists solely in-frame clones and lacks some. The sample shows about 260,000 clones, 88% of them seen only once. V was shortened by 4 bases and J by 6 bases, with 11 bases between the two germline ends. The CDR3 runs to 12 residues. CDR1 is SGHKS and CDR2 is YYEKEE in the germline V gene (reference sequence). Sequenced material: peripheral blood. The chain uses TRBV5-5 and TRBJ2-7; weak D call: TRBD2 (5 bases). The receptor was isolated from a woman aged 25 to 39 with COVID-19, enrolled during active disease. The CDR3 region is CASSLGLAEQYF. CDR3 nucleotide sequence: TGTGCCAGCAGCCTGGGTCTAGCCGAGCAGTACTTC.